The clone carrying this T cell receptor beta chain came up many times. Its antigen remains unknown. The CDR3 runs 14 residues. J gave up 5 bases and V 10 bases, and 12 bases lay outside the gene matches. Germline V gene sequence: CDR1 MDHEN, CDR2 SYDVKM. All patients reached thyroid surgery having received no treatment beforehand. Study processing details: A classifier for distant metastasis in papillary thyroid cancer was constructed using CDR3 differences observed across clinicopathological groups. TCRdb reanalyzed the PCR reads with MiXCR. TCRdb, not the authors, supplied the V and J calls. Found here are approximately 21,000 clones, 23% of them singletons; the top ten hold 71%. These data originate in a study of metastatic and nonmetastatic thyroid tumors. Background on the study: Across peripheral blood and tumor or nodule tissue samples taken from malignant and benign thyroid patients, the repertoires were compared with one another. Findings of the study overall: It was reportedly found that TCR beta diversity was significantly higher in malignant thyroid tumors than in benign nodules, a difference seen in both blood and tumor samples.

This TCR came from a male donor with papillary thyroid cancer or a benign thyroid nodule (not recorded which). Some clones in this sample may be carry-over from other donors' samples. The sample consisted of blood. J is TRBJ1-2 and V is TRBV28; TRBD1 aligns across 8 bases. DNA for the CDR3: TGTGCCATCAAAGCCTTACAGGGGGGATATGGCTACACCTTC. Protein product: CAIKALQGGYGYTF.